The text below deals with one T cell receptor beta chain. The antigen is not known. The sample is drawn from a study of T-cell memory formation after mild COVID-19. Whole-study findings and limits: Day 37-peaking second-wave clones had unconfirmed SARS-CoV-2 specificity.

TCRdb reprocessed the 5' RACE reads with MiXCR, giving one entry per CDR3 protein. The data show about 470,000 distinct CDR3 sequences, about 20% seen once. The V gene's germline CDR1 is KGHSH and CDR2 LQKENI. Trimming stripped 3 bases from V and 5 bases from J, with 16 bases between. CDR3 length equals 15 residues. The source material was PBMCs or a T cell subset sorted from them (not recorded which). The receptor comes from an adult woman who had mild COVID-19 (a few samples of this study predate the infection). Cell type and time point are not known. The J gene is TRBJ2-5, the V gene TRBV18; D possibly corresponds to TRBD2 (5 bases). In DNA, the CDR3 is TGTGCCAGCTCACCTCGGAGTATTACGGGGGAGACCCAGTACTTC. This gives the protein CASSPRSITGETQYF.